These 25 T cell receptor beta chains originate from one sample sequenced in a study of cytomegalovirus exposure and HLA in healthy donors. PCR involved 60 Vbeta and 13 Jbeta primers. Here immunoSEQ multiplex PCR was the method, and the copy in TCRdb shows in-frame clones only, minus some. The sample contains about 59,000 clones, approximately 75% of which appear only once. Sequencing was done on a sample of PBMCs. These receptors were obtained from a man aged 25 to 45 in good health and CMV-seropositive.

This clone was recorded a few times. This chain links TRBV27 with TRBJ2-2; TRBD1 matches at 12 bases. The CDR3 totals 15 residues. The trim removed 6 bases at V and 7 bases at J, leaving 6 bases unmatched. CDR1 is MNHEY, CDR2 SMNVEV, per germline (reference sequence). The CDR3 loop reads CASRLGQGAYGELFF. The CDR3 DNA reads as TGTGCCAGCAGATTGGGACAGGGGGCGTACGGGGAGCTGTTTTTT.

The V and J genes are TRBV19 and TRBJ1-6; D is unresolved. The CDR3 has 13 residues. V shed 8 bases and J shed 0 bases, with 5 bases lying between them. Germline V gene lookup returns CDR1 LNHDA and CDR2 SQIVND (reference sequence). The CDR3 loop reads CASHSSYNSPLHF. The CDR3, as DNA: TGTGCCAGTCATAGCTCCTATAATTCACCCCTCCACTTT.

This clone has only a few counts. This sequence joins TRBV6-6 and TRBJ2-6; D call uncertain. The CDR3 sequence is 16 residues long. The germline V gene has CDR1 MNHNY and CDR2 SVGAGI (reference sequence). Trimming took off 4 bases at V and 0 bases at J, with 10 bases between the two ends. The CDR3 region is CASSLPKRSGANVLTF. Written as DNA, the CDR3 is TGTGCCAGCAGTTTACCAAAGCGCTCTGGGGCCAACGTCCTGACTTTC.

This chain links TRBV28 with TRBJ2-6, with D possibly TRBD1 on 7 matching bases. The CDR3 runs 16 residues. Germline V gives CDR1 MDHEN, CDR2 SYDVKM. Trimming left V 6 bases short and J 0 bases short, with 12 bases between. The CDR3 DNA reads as TGTGCCAGCAGGTCAGGGGGGTTCTCTGGGGCCAACGTCCTGACTTTC. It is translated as CASRSGGFSGANVLTF. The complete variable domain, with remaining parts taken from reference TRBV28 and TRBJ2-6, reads DVKVTQSSRYLVKRTGEKVFLECVQDMDHENMFWYRQDPGLGLRLIYFSYDVKMKEKGDIPEGYSVSREKKERFSLILESASTNQTSMYLCASRSGGFSGANVLTFGAGSRLTVL.

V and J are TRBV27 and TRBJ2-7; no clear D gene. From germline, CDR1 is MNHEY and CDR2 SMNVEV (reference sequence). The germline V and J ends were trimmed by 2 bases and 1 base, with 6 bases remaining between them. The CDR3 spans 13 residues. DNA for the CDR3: TGTGCCAGCAGTTTACACAGTTCCTACGAGCAGTACTTC. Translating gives CASSLHSSYEQYF.

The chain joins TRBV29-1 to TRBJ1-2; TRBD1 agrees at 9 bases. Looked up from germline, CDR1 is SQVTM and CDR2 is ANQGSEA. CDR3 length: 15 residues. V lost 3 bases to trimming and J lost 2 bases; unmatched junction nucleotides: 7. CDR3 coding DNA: TGCAGCGTTGACGCCCCGGGACAGGGCAACTATGGCTACACCTTC. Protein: CSVDAPGQGNYGYTF.

This chain's CDR3 is CAWGQSSLYF. CDR3 coding DNA: TGTGCCTGGGGACAGTCATCGCTGTACTTC. The genes are TRBV30 and TRBJ2-4; a weak D match, TRBD1 (6 bases). CDR3 length equals 10 residues. V was pared by 5 bases and J by 15 bases, with 14 bases between. The germline gives CDR1 GTSNPN, CDR2 SVGIG (reference sequence).

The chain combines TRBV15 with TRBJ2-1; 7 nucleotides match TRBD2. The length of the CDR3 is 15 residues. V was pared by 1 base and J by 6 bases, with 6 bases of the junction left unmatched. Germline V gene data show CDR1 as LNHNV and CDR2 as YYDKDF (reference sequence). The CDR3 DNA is TGTGCCACCAGCAGAGCGGGCGGGAGAGGCAATGAGCAGTTCTTC. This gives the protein CATSRAGGRGNEQFF.

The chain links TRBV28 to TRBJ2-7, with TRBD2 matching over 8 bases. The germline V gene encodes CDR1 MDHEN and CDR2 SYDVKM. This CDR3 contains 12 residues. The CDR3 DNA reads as TGTGGAGCGGGGACTAGAGGCTCCGAGCAGTACTTC. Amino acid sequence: CGAGTRGSEQYF.

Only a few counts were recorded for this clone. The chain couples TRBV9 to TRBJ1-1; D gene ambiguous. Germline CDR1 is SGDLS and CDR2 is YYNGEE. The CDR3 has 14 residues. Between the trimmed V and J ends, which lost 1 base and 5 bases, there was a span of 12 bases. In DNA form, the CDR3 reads TGTGCCAGCAGCGTACCCACCCCGGGGACTGAAGCTTTCTTT. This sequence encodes CASSVPTPGTEAFF.

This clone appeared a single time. This CDR3 is CASSFGDISLGTDTQYF. The CDR3 DNA sequence: TGCGCCAGCAGCTTCGGGGACATTAGTTTGGGGACAGATACGCAGTATTTT. The chain combines TRBV5-1 with TRBJ2-3; a possible D gene is TRBD1 (6 bases). The V end lost 2 bases, the J end lost 3 bases, and 19 bases lay between the germline ends. Germline loops: CDR1 SGHRS, CDR2 YFSETQ. The CDR3 totals 17 residues.

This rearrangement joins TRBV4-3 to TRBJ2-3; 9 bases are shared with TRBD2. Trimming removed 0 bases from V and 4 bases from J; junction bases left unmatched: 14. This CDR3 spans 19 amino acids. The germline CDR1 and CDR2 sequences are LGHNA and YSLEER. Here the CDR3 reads CASSQDHARGGSWADTQYF. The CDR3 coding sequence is TGCGCCAGCAGCCAAGATCACGCGCGGGGGGGCTCTTGGGCAGATACGCAGTATTTT.

This CDR3 is CASSVQNRGTEAFF. The CDR3 region has the DNA TGTGCCAGCAGTGTACAAAACAGGGGAACTGAAGCTTTCTTT. The rearrangement uses TRBV27 and TRBJ1-1, with 7 bases fitting TRBD1. This CDR3 is 14 amino acids long. CDR1 is MNHEY and CDR2 is SMNVEV in the germline V gene (reference sequence). V lost 5 bases and J lost 5; bases outside the gene matches: 8.

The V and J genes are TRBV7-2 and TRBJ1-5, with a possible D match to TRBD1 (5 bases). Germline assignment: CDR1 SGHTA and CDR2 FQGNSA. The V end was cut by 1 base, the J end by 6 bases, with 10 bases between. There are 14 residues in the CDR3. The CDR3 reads CASSLVPGPQPQHF. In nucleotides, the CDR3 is TGTGCCAGCAGCTTAGTACCAGGGCCTCAGCCCCAGCATTTT.

The chain's CDR3 is CASSGGTGFGNQPQHF. The CDR3 DNA is TGTGCCAGCAGCGGGGGGACAGGGTTCGGCAATCAGCCCCAGCATTTT. The rearrangement links TRBV5-6 to TRBJ1-5, with 9 bases lining up with TRBD1. CDR3 size: 16 residues. V shed 4 bases and J 2 bases; nucleotides not matched to a gene: 7. CDR1 is SGHDT, CDR2 YYEEEE, per germline.

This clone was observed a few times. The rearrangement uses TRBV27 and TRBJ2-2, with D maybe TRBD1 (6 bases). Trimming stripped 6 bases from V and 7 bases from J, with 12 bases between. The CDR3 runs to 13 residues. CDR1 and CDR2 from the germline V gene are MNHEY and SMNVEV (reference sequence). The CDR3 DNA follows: TGTGCCAGCAGGGCAGGGGTTGTCGGGGAGCTGTTTTTT. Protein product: CASRAGVVGELFF.

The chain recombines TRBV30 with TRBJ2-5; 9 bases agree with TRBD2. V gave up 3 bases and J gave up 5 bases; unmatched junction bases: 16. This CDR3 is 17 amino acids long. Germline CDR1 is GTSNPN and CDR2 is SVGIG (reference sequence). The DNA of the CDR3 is TGTGCCTGGAGCCGTCGCGGGAGGGCCCCGGCCCAGGAGACCCAGTACTTC. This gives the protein CAWSRRGRAPAQETQYF.

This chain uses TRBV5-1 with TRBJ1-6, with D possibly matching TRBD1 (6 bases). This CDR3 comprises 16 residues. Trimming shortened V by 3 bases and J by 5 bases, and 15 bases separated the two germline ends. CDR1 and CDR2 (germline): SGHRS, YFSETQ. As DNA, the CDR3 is TGCGCCAGCAGCTGGGGGGGCCTCCTCGATAATTCACCCCTCCACTTT. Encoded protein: CASSWGGLLDNSPLHF.

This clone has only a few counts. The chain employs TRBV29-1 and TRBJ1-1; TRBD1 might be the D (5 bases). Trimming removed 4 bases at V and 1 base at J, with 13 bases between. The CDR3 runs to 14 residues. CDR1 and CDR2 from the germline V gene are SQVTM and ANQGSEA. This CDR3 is CSVGPGLRNTEAFF. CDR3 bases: TGCAGCGTTGGTCCGGGACTCAGGAACACTGAAGCTTTCTTT.

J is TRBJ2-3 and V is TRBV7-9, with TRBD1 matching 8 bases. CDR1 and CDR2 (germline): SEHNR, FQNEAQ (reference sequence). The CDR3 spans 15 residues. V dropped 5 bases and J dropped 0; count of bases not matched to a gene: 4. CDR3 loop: CASSPRDRSTDTQYF. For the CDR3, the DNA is TGTGCCAGCAGCCCGAGGGACAGGAGCACAGATACGCAGTATTTT.

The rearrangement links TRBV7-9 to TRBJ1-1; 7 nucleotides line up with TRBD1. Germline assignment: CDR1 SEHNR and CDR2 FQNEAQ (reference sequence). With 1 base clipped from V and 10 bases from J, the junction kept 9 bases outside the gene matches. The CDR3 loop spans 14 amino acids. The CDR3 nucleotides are TGTGCCAGCAGCTTAGTCCCCAGGGGGATACGAGCTTTCTTT. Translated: CASSLVPRGIRAFF.

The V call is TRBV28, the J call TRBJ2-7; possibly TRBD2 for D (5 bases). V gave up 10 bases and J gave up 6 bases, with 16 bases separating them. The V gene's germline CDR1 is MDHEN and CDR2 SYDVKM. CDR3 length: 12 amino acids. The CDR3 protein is CATAGLLLEQYF. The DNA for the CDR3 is TGTGCCACCGCCGGACTTTTGCTCGAGCAGTACTTC.

CDR3 in DNA: TGTGCCAGCAGCCTCCCCCTCTCCTACGAGCAGTACTTC. This gives the protein CASSLPLSYEQYF. The rearrangement links TRBV7-2 to TRBJ2-7; D not certain. Germline lookup yields CDR1 SGHTA and CDR2 FQGNSA. The CDR3 contains 13 residues. The ends were cut back, 5 bases at V and 0 bases at J, with 8 bases in the middle.

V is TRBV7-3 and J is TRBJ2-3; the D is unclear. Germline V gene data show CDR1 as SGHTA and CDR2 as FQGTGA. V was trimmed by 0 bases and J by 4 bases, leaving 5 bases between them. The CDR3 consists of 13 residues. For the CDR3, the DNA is TGTGCCAGCAGCTTAACCGGTCCAGATACGCAGTATTTT. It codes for CASSLTGPDTQYF.

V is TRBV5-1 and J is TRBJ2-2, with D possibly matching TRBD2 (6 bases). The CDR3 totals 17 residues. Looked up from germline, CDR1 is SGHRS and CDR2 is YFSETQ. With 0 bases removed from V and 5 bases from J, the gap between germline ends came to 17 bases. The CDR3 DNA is TGCGCCAGCAGCTTGGCCGGAGGCGGGGTATATACCGGGGAGCTGTTTTTT. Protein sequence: CASSLAGGGVYTGELFF.